The source of this T cell receptor (beta chain) is a study of blood T cell repertoires in COVID-19. Study overall: Donors in the United States, Italy and Spain gave samples during acute or convalescent COVID-19.

Clinical histories supplied by participants themselves formed the basis of cohort assignment. As handled by the study authors: Amplification from reference gene primers served as the basis for estimated nucleated cell counts. Libraries were prepared by immunoSEQ multiplex PCR; TCRdb keeps only in-frame clonotypes and omits some of them. V and J calls and clone size are copied from that table; D and trimming were computed from the DNA. The sample carries 360,000 or so clones, roughly nine tenths recorded once. The TCR was taken from a woman aged 25 to 39 who had recovered from COVID-19. Sequencing input: PBMCs or T cells enriched from blood (not recorded which).

DNA of the CDR3: TGTGCCAGCAGCCGCCCCGGAGTCCACGAGCAGTACTTC. This encodes CASSRPGVHEQYF. The chain combines TRBV6-2 or TRBV6-3 with TRBJ2-7; D is unresolved. The CDR3 contains 13 residues. V dropped 6 bases and J dropped 5 bases, with 14 bases sitting between them. CDR1 MNHEY and CDR2 SVGEGT come from the germline V gene.